Described below is a single TCR beta chain sequence and its context. Antigen unknown. This may be a read error: a much more frequent sequence differs by one nucleotide. This record comes from a study of glioma-infiltrating T cells. Study findings and constraints: Above-expected tissue-blood divergence occurred in all gliomas, most in low-grade ones.

CDR3 length equals 13 residues. Germline loops: CDR1 SGHTA, CDR2 FQGTGA. TCR alpha and beta CDR3 regions were amplified from RNA using iRepertoire nested multiplex PCR. TCRdb reanalysed the multiplex PCR reads using MiXCR and keeps one entry per CDR3 protein. The table records under 150,000 distinct CDR3 sequences, around 23% of them present only once. Sequencing was carried out using glioma tissue, nonneoplastic brain tissue, or PBMCs (not recorded which). The J gene is TRBJ2-2, the V gene TRBV7-3; D gene uncertain. The sequence came from a human donor with low-grade glioma or glioblastoma, undergoing nonglioma brain surgery, or in good health (not recorded which). The CDR3 is CTSSRLLEGELFF. CDR3 in DNA: TGTACCAGCAGCCGATTGTTGGAGGGGGAGCTGTTTTTT. Drawing the rest from reference TRBV7-3 and TRBJ2-2, the complete variable domain is GAGVSQTPSNKVTEKGKYVELRCDPISGHTALYWYRQSLGQGPEFLIYFQGTGAADDSGLPNDRFFAVRPEGSVSTLKIQRTERGDSAVYLCTSSRLLEGELFFGEGSRLTVL.